The 4 T cell receptor beta chains presented below share a single source sample, sequenced in a study of brain metastases from non-small cell lung cancer. The assay was immunoSEQ multiplex PCR, and TCRdb's table has in-frame clones only and misses some. Of thousands of clones in the sample, around 88% were seen once. Sample: primary lung tumor tissue. The receptors come from a donor aged 40 or over with non-small cell lung cancer.

This clone was detected only once. This CDR3 is CASSAGTVGANVLTF. In DNA form, the CDR3 reads TGTGCCAGCAGCGCAGGGACAGTGGGGGCCAACGTCCTGACTTTC. J is TRBJ2-6 and V is TRBV5-5; 7 bases agree with TRBD1. The CDR3 is 15 residues long. Trimming took 4 bases from V and 4 from J; bases not matched to a gene: 5. Germline V gene sequence: CDR1 SGHKS, CDR2 YYEKEE (reference sequence).

The V and J genes are TRBV4-3 and TRBJ1-2, with D perhaps matching TRBD1 (6 bases). V dropped 0 bases and J dropped 0 bases, with 26 bases sitting between them. Germline CDR1 and CDR2: LGHNA and YSLEER. The CDR3 spans 21 residues. The CDR3 DNA reads TGCGCCAGCAGCCAAGAGGTCCAGGGGTTAGGTTTGCTGGGGGCTAACTATGGCTACACCTTC. The encoded protein is CASSQEVQGLGLLGANYGYTF.

The genes are TRBV20-1 and TRBJ2-5; D is ambiguous. V was trimmed by 6 bases and J by 5 bases, leaving 10 bases between them. Germline loops: CDR1 DFQATT, CDR2 SNEGSKA (reference sequence). The CDR3 spans 11 residues. The CDR3 loop reads CSALKSETQYF. CDR3 DNA sequence: TGCAGTGCCCTAAAGTCGGAGACCCAGTACTTC.

V usage is TRBV7-9 and J usage is TRBJ2-2, with 11 bases identical to TRBD1. Germline V gene data show CDR1 as SEHNR and CDR2 as FQNEAQ (reference sequence). With V trimmed by 5 bases and J by 6 bases, 17 bases remained unmatched. The CDR3 is made up of 19 amino acids. The CDR3 is CASSRNYLVPGQGAGELFF. DNA for the CDR3: TGTGCCAGCAGCCGCAACTACCTGGTACCGGGACAGGGGGCCGGGGAGCTGTTTTTT.